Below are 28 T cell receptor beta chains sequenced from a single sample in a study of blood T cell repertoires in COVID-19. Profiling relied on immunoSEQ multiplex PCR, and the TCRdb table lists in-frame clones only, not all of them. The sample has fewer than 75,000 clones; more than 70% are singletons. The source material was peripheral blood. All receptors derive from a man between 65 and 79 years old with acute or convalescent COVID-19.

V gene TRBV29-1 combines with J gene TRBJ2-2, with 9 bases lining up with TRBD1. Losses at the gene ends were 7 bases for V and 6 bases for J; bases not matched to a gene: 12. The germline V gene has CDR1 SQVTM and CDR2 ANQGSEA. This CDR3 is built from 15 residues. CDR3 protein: CSAPIPGQGSGELFF. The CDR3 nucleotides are TGCAGCGCCCCCATTCCTGGACAGGGGTCCGGGGAGCTGTTTTTT.

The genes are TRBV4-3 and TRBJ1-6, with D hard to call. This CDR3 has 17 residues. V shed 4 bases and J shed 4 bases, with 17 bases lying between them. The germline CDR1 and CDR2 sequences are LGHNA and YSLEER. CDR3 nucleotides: TGCGCCAGCAGCCTTCCCCGGGAGGAAGAATATAATTCACCCCTCCACTTT. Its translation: CASSLPREEEYNSPLHF.

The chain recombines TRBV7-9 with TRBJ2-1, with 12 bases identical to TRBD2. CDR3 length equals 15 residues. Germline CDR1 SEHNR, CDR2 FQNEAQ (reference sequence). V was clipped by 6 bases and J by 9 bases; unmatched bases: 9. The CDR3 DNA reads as TGTGCCAGCAGTTATCTAGCGGGGGGGCCTGGTGAGCAGTTCTTC. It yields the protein CASSYLAGGPGEQFF.

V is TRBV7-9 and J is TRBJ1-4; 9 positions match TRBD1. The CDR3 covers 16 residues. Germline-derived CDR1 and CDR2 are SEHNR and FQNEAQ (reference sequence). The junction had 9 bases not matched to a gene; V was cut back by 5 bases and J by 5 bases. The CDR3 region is CASSRGQGKRNEKLFF. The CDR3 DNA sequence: TGTGCCAGCAGCCGCGGACAGGGGAAGAGAAATGAAAAACTGTTTTTT.

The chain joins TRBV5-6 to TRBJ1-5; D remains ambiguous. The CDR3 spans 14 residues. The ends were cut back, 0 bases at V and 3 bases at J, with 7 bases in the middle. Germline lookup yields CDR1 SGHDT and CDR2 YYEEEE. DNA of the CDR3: TGTGCCAGCAGCTTGGGAGGGTACAATCAGCCCCAGCATTTT. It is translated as CASSLGGYNQPQHF. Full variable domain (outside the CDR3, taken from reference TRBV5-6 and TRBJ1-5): DAGVTQSPTHLIKTRGQQVTLRCSPKSGHDTVSWYQQALGQGPQFIFQYYEEEERQRGNFPDRFSGHQFPNYSSELNVNALLLGDSALYLCASSLGGYNQPQHFGDGTRLSIL.

The CDR3 spells CASSLTRRVTDTQYF. The CDR3 nucleotides are TGTGCCAGCAGCTTAACCAGGCGGGTCACAGATACGCAGTATTTT. The chain employs TRBV7-3 and TRBJ2-3, with D possibly matching TRBD2 (5 bases). The CDR3 totals 15 residues. V lost 0 bases to trimming and J lost 2 bases, with 9 bases between them. Germline CDR1 SGHTA, CDR2 FQGTGA.

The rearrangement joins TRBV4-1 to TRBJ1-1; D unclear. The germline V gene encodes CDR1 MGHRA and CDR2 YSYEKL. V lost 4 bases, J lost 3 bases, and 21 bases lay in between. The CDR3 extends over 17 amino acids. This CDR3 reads CASSPQGVVRIYTEAFF. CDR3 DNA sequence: TGCGCCAGCAGCCCCCAAGGAGTAGTGAGGATTTACACTGAAGCTTTCTTT.

The CDR3 DNA sequence: TGTGCCAGCAGCTTAAGGGGAACCTCCTACAATGAGCAGTTCTTC. Protein sequence: CASSLRGTSYNEQFF. The chain combines TRBV7-2 with TRBJ2-1; D perhaps matches TRBD1 (5 bases). This CDR3 comprises 15 residues. The V end lost 2 bases, the J end lost 0 bases, and 8 bases lay between the germline ends. Germline V gene data show CDR1 as SGHTA and CDR2 as FQGNSA.

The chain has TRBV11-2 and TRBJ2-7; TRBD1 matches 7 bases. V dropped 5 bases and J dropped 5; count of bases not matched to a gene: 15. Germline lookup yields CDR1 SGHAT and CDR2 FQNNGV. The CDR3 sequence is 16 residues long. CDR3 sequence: CASSAISTGVWDEQYF. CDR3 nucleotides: TGTGCCAGCAGCGCGATAAGTACAGGGGTTTGGGACGAGCAGTACTTC.

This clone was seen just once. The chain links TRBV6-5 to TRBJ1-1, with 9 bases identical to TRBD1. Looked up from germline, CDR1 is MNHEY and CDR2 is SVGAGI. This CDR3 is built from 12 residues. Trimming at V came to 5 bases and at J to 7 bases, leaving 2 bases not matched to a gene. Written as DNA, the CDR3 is TGTGCCAGCAGTAAGGACAGGGGTGAAGCTTTCTTT. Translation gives CASSKDRGEAFF.

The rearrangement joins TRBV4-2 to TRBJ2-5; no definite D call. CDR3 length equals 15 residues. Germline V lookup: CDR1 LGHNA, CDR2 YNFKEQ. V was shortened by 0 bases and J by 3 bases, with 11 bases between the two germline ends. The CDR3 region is CASSQDASLKETQYF. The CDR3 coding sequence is TGTGCCAGCAGCCAAGACGCCTCACTTAAAGAGACCCAGTACTTC.

The CDR3 here is CAWSVRALALELFF. DNA of the CDR3: TGTGCCTGGAGTGTACGGGCACTAGCTTTAGAGCTGTTTTTT. J is TRBJ2-2 and V is TRBV30, with D tentatively TRBD2 (6 bases). The CDR3 runs to 14 residues. Per germline, CDR1 GTSNPN and CDR2 SVGIG (reference sequence). Trimming cost V 0 bases and J 11 bases, with 16 bases left between them.

The CDR3 reads CASSWDIQPQHF. The CDR3 region has the DNA TGTGCCAGCAGTTGGGACATCCAGCCCCAGCATTTT. The chain employs TRBV28 and TRBJ1-5; D may be TRBD1 (6 bases). The germline V gene has CDR1 MDHEN and CDR2 SYDVKM. CDR3 length equals 12 residues. V lost 4 bases, J lost 7 bases, and 8 bases lay in between.

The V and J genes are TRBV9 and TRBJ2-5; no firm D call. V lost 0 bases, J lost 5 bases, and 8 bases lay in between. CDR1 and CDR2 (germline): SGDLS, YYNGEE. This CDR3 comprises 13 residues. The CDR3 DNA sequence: TGTGCCAGCAGCGTAGTTCCTTCGGAGACCCAGTACTTC. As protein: CASSVVPSETQYF.

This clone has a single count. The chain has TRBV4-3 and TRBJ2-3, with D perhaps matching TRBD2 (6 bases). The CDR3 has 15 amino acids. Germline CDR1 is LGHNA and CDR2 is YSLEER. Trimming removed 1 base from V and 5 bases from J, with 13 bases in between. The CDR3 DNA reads TGCGCCAGCAGCCAAGGGAGGGGTAGCGGAGATACGCAGTATTTT. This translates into CASSQGRGSGDTQYF.

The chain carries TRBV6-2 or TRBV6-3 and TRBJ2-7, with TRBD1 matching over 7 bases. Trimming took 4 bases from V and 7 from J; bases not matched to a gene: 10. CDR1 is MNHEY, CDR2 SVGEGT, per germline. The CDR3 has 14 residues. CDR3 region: CASSFHYRGEEQYF. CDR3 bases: TGTGCCAGCAGTTTCCACTACAGGGGAGAAGAGCAGTACTTC.

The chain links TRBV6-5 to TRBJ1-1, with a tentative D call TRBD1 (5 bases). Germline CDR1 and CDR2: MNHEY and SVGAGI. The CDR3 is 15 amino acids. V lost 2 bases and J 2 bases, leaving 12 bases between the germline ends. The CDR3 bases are TGTGCCAGCAGTTACCGGCCCAGGGAAAACACTGAAGCTTTCTTT. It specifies CASSYRPRENTEAFF.

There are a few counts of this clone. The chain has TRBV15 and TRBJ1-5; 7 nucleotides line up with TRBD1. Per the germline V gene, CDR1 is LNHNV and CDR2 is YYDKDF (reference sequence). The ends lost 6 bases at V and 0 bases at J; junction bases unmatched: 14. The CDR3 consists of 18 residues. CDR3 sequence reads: CATRNGDRGPYSNQPQHF. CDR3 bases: TGTGCCACCAGAAACGGGGACAGAGGTCCTTATAGCAATCAGCCCCAGCATTTT.

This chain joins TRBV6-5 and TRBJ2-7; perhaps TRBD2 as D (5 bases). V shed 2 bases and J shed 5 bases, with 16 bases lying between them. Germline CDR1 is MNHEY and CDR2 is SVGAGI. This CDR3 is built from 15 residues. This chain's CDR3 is CASSYRGSSGNEQYF. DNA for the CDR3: TGTGCCAGCAGTTACCGCGGGTCATCGGGGAACGAGCAGTACTTC.

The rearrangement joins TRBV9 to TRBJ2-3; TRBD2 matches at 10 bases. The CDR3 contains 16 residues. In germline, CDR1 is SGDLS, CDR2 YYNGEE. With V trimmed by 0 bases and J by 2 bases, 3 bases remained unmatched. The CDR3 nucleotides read TGTGCCAGCAGCGTAGCAGGGACTAGCGCCACAGATACGCAGTATTTT. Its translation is CASSVAGTSATDTQYF.

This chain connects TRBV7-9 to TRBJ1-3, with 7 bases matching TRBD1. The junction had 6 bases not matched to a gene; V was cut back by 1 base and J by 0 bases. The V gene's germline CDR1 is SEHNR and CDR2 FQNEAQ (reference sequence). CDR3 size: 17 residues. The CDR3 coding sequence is TGTGCCAGCAGCTTAGGACAGGGCCGAAACTCTGGAAACACCATATATTTT. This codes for CASSLGQGRNSGNTIYF.

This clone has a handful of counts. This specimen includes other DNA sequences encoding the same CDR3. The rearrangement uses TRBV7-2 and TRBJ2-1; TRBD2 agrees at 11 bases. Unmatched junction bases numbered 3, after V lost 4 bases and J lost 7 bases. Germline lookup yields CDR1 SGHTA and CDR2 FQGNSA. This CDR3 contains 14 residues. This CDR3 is CASSSGLADNEQFF. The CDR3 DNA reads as TGTGCCAGCAGCTCGGGACTAGCGGATAATGAGCAGTTCTTC.

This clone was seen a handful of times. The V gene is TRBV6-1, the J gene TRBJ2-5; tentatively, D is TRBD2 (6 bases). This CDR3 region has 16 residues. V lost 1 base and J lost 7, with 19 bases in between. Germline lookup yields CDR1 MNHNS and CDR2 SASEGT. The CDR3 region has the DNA TGTGCCAGCAGTGAAGTTGCGGAGGCCCCCGGGGGGACCCAGTACTTC. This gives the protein CASSEVAEAPGGTQYF.

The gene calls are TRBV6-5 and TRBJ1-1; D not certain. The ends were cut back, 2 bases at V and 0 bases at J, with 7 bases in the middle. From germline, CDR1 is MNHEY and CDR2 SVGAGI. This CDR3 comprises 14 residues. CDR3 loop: CASSYEGLNTEAFF. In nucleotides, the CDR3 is TGTGCCAGCAGTTACGAGGGCTTGAACACTGAAGCTTTCTTT.

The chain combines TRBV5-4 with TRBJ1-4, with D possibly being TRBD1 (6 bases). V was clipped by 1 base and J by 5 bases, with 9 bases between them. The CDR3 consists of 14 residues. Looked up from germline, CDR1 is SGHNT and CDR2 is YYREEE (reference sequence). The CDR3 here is CASSLQGTNEKLFF. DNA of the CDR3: TGTGCCAGCAGCTTGCAGGGGACAAATGAAAAACTGTTTTTT.

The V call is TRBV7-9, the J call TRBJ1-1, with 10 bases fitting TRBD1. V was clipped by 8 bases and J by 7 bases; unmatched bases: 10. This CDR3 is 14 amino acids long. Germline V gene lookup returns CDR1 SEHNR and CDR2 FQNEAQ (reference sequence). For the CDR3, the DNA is TGTGCCAGCGGTCGGCGGGGACAGGGGATTGAAGCTTTCTTT. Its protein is CASGRRGQGIEAFF.

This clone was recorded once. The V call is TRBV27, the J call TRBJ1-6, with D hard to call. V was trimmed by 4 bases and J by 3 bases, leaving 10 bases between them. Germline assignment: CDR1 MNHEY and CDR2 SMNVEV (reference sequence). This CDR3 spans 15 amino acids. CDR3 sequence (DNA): TGTGCCAGCAGTTCCCTCGGGGTCTATAATTCACCCCTCCACTTT. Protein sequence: CASSSLGVYNSPLHF.

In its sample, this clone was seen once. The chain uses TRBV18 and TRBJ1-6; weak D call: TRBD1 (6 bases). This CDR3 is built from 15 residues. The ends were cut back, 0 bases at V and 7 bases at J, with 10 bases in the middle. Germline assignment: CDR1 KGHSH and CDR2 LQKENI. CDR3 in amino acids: CASSPPTGWNSPLHF. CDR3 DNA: TGTGCCAGCTCACCACCCACAGGGTGGAATTCACCCCTCCACTTT.